The 7 T cell receptor beta chains below were found in one sample sequenced in a study of vaccination effects on CD4 cells after COVID-19. These receptors lack a known antigen. Ahead of sequencing, the ViraFEST assay grew antigen-specific CD4+ T cells using viral peptide pools. CD4+ T cells were isolated after nine to ten days of culture. Vaccine recipients had no previous SARS-CoV-2 infection; their nucleocapsid antibodies were negative. Libraries were prepared by immunoSEQ multiplex PCR; TCRdb keeps only in-frame clonotypes and omits some of them. The sample has more than 35,000 clones, about 69% seen once. Here the sequenced sample was CD4+ T cells from PBMCs cultured with HCoV-OC43 spike peptides, taken before COVID-19 vaccination. Regarding subset: HCoV-OC43 spike overlapping peptide pool stimulation. All receptors derive from a human donor who received a COVID-19 vaccine.

V and J are TRBV9 and TRBJ2-1; the D gene is possibly TRBD1 (6 bases). V was shortened by 0 bases and J by 2 bases, with 12 bases between the two germline ends. The CDR3 length is 16 residues. From germline, CDR1 is SGDLS and CDR2 YYNGEE. DNA of the CDR3: TGTGCCAGCAGCGTAGGAACCCAGGGGACCTACAATGAGCAGTTCTTC. It encodes CASSVGTQGTYNEQFF. The full variable domain, rest sourced from reference TRBV9 and TRBJ2-1, is DSGVTQTPKHLITATGQRVTLRCSPRSGDLSVYWYQQSLDQGLQFLIQYYNGEERAKGNILERFSAQQFPDLHSELNLSSLELGDSALYFCASSVGTQGTYNEQFFGPGTRLTVL.

This clone came up a few times. The V call is TRBV2, the J call TRBJ2-5; D is uncertain. The CDR3 contains 13 residues. CDR1 is SNHLY, CDR2 FYNNEI, per germline. Trimming removed 1 base at V and 2 bases at J, with 5 bases between. The CDR3 sequence: CASSEERQETQYF. The CDR3 bases are TGTGCCAGCAGTGAAGAGAGACAAGAGACCCAGTACTTC.

This clone has just a few counts. The V and J genes are TRBV29-1 and TRBJ2-7; no reliable D call. The CDR3 loop spans 13 amino acids. CDR1 and CDR2 from the germline V gene are SQVTM and ANQGSEA. Trimming cost V 6 bases and J 5 bases, with 17 bases left between them. DNA for the CDR3: TGCAGCGTCCAAAAGGGATCGGTGGACGAGCAGTACTTC. Translated, it gives CSVQKGSVDEQYF.

CDR3 region: CASSQFDGSSYEQYF. The CDR3 region has the DNA TGCGCCAGCAGTCAATTTGACGGGAGCTCCTACGAGCAGTACTTC. V is TRBV23-1 and J is TRBJ2-7; D perhaps matches TRBD2 (6 bases). TRBV23-1 is an ORF for which the function is uncertain. V shed 1 base and J shed 0 bases, with 10 bases lying between them. The CDR3 extends over 15 amino acids.

The CDR3 nucleotides read TGCGCCAGCAGTAGGCCAGGGGTTAATGAAAAACTGTTTTTT. Its translation is CASSRPGVNEKLFF. The V call is TRBV5-1, the J call TRBJ1-4, with D tentatively TRBD1 (6 bases). CDR3 length: 14 amino acids. Trimming pared 5 bases from V and 4 bases from J, leaving 12 bases between. Germline CDR1 and CDR2: SGHRS and YFSETQ.

This chain links TRBV14 with TRBJ1-4, with 9 nucleotides matching TRBD1. Germline-derived CDR1 and CDR2 are SGHDN and FVKESK. V lost 0 bases and J lost 3; bases outside the gene matches: 11. There are 19 residues in the CDR3. For the CDR3, the DNA is TGTGCCAGCAGCCAAGAACAGGGGGCGCTTATATGGTCTAATGAAAAACTGTTTTTT. Its protein product is CASSQEQGALIWSNEKLFF.

The chain couples TRBV2 to TRBJ1-2; D is undetermined. V gave up 5 bases and J gave up 4 bases, with 17 bases separating them. The germline gives CDR1 SNHLY, CDR2 FYNNEI. CDR3 size: 15 residues. The chain's CDR3 is CASSRSGWVVYGYTF. Written as DNA, the CDR3 is TGTGCCAGCAGTCGCAGTGGGTGGGTTGTCTATGGCTACACCTTC.